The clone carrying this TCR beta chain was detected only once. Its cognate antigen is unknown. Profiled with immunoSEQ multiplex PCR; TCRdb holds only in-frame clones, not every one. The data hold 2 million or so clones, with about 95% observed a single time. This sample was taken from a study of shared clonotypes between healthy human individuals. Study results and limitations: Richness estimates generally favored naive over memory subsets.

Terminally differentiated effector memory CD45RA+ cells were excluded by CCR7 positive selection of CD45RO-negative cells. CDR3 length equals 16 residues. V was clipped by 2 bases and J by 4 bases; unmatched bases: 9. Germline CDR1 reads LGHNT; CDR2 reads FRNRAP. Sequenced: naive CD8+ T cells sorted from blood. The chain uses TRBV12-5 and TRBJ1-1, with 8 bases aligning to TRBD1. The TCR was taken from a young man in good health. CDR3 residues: CASGLPLTGGATEAFF. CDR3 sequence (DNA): TGTGCTAGTGGTTTGCCCCTAACAGGGGGTGCCACTGAAGCTTTCTTT.